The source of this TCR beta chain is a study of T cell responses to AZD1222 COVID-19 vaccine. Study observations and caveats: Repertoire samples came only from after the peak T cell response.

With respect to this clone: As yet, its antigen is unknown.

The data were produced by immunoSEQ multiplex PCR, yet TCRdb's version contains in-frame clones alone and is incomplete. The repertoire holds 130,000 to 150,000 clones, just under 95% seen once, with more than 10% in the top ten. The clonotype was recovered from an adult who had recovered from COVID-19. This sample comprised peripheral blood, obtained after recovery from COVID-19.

CDR3 sequence (DNA): TGTGCCAGCTCACCGGAGGGCCAGGTCGGCAATCAGCCCCAGCATTTT. Encoded protein: CASSPEGQVGNQPQHF. The genes are TRBV18 and TRBJ1-5; D ambiguous. Deletions cut 3 bases from V and 2 bases from J, with 14 bases between. CDR3 length: 16 residues. Germline lookup yields CDR1 KGHSH and CDR2 LQKENI.